These 26 T cell receptor beta chains were all obtained from the same sample, sequenced in a study of T cell repertoires in cytomegalovirus infection. These receptors' targets are unknown. TCRdb ran MiXCR on the reads and lists one entry per CDR3 protein. This table holds roughly 990,000 distinct CDR3 sequences, 30% to 40% found once. The starting material was cultured CD8+ T cells from PBMCs, obtained from culture after CMV antigen stimulation. All receptors come from a human donor in good health (CMV status not recorded). Some clones in this sample may be carry-over from other donors' samples.

The chain employs TRBV7-9 and TRBJ2-2; TRBD1 agrees at 7 bases. V shed 5 bases and J 5 bases; nucleotides not matched to a gene: 11. In germline, CDR1 is SEHNR, CDR2 FQNEAQ (reference sequence). There are 16 residues in the CDR3. CDR3 loop: CASSPRDRSHTGELFF. CDR3 coding DNA: TGTGCCAGCAGCCCTCGGGACAGAAGCCATACCGGGGAGCTGTTTTTT.

This clonotype was found once. Written as DNA, the CDR3 is TGTGCCAGCAGCCAAGCACACGAAAAACTGTTTTTT. This encodes CASSQAHEKLFF. The chain uses TRBV4-2 and TRBJ1-4, with D hard to call. V was shortened by 1 base and J by 8 bases, with 5 bases between the two germline ends. The length of the CDR3 is 12 residues. Germline-derived CDR1 and CDR2 are LGHNA and YNFKEQ.

In its sample, this clonotype was seen a few times. The CDR3 loop reads CASSLRTYYTGELFF. CDR3 bases: TGTGCCAGCAGTTTACGGACTTACTACACCGGGGAGCTGTTTTTT. V is TRBV12-3 or TRBV12-4 and J is TRBJ2-2, with a tentative D call TRBD2 (5 bases). CDR3 length equals 15 residues. Trimming removed 2 bases at V and 3 bases at J, with 10 bases between.

This clonotype showed up many times. The V and J genes are TRBV7-2 and TRBJ2-3; 8 bases align to TRBD2. J was trimmed by 3 bases and V by 3 bases; bases with no gene match: 5. This CDR3 region has 15 residues. Germline V gene sequence: CDR1 SGHTA, CDR2 FQGNSA. CDR3: CASSFTGTRTDTQYF. CDR3 nucleotides: TGTGCCAGCAGCTTCACCGGGACTAGAACAGATACGCAGTATTTT.

J is TRBJ2-7 and V is TRBV6-2 or TRBV6-3; a possible D gene is TRBD1 (6 bases). Germline CDR1 is MNHEY and CDR2 is SVGEGT. The CDR3 is made up of 14 amino acids. Trimming removed 6 bases from V and 0 bases from J, with 12 bases in between. CDR3 coding DNA: TGTGCCAGCAGCCCCGACAGGAGCTCCTACGAGCAGTACGTC. This sequence encodes CASSPDRSSYEQYV.

This chain joins TRBV10-3 and TRBJ2-5; D is perhaps TRBD1 (5 bases). Germline-derived CDR1 and CDR2 are ENHRY and SYGVKD. The CDR3 loop spans 15 amino acids. Trimming took off 2 bases at V and 2 bases at J, with 12 bases between the two ends. The CDR3 region has the DNA TGTGCCATCAGTGAGGCGCAGGGAAAACAAGAGACCCAGTACTTC. This gives the protein CAISEAQGKQETQYF.

The V gene is TRBV28, the J gene TRBJ2-7, with a weak D call TRBD1 (6 bases). The CDR3 extends over 15 amino acids. Germline V lookup: CDR1 MDHEN, CDR2 SYDVKM. V was trimmed by 1 base and J by 2 bases, leaving 12 bases between them. This CDR3 reads CASSLFAGEAYEQYV. CDR3 nucleotides: TGTGCCAGCAGTTTATTCGCAGGGGAAGCCTACGAGCAGTACGTC.

This clonotype was observed a few times. The chain couples TRBV12-3 or TRBV12-4 to TRBJ1-1; a possible D gene is TRBD1 (5 bases). The CDR3 has 15 amino acids. The V end was cut by 7 bases, the J end by 0 bases, with 15 bases between. Written as DNA, the CDR3 is TGTGCCAGCAATAATTCAACAGGAATGAACACTGAAGCTTTCTTT. Amino acid sequence: CASNNSTGMNTEAFF.

This clonotype was counted between two and nine times. The chain joins TRBV6-5 to TRBJ1-2; 10 positions match TRBD1. Germline-derived CDR1 and CDR2 are MNHEY and SVGAGI. V was pared by 0 bases and J by 4 bases, with 5 bases of the junction left unmatched. This CDR3 comprises 16 residues. The chain's CDR3 is CASSYSWTGGTYGYTF. The CDR3 DNA sequence: TGTGCCAGCAGTTACTCGTGGACAGGGGGTACCTATGGCTACACCTTC.

This clonotype was counted between two and nine times. The chain carries TRBV5-4 and TRBJ2-1, with D uncertain. The CDR3 extends over 15 amino acids. Trimming cost V 0 bases and J 2 bases, with 9 bases left between them. Germline V CDR1 and CDR2: SGHNT, YYREEE (reference sequence). The CDR3 DNA is TGTGCCAGCAGCTTGGGATTCTCCGCCTACAATGAGCAGTTCTTC. Amino acids: CASSLGFSAYNEQFF.

The chain carries TRBV25-1 and TRBJ2-2, with 9 positions matching TRBD1. V lost 4 bases and J lost 5; bases outside the gene matches: 11. The CDR3 runs to 17 residues. Germline V gives CDR1 MGHDK, CDR2 SYGVNS. CDR3 sequence: CASSALSQGARTGELFF. For the CDR3, the DNA is TGTGCCAGCAGTGCCCTATCACAGGGGGCGCGTACCGGGGAGCTGTTTTTT. The full variable domain, completed using reference TRBV25-1 and TRBJ2-2, is EADIYQTPRYLVIGTGKKITLECSQTMGHDKMYWYQQDPGMELHLIHYSYGVNSTEKGDLSSESTVSRIRTEHFPLTLESARPSHTSQYLCASSALSQGARTGELFFGEGSRLTVL.

The chain is built from TRBV19 and TRBJ1-2; 9 bases line up with TRBD1. The CDR3 has 20 residues. V gave up 3 bases and J gave up 4 bases; unmatched junction bases: 21. Germline CDR1 and CDR2: LNHDA and SQIVND (reference sequence). Written as DNA, the CDR3 is TGTGCCAGTAGTATGCGAGGGGGACAATGGACAGGGGAGAGAGGCTATGGCTACACCTTC. It yields the protein CASSMRGGQWTGERGYGYTF.

This clonotype was counted between two and nine times. The chain has TRBV5-5 and TRBJ1-1; D gene unclear. The CDR3 has 14 residues. V lost 5 bases and J lost 3, with 14 bases in between. Germline V gives CDR1 SGHKS, CDR2 YYEKEE (reference sequence). The CDR3 here is CASRIGREDTEAFF. The CDR3 DNA sequence: TGTGCCAGCAGGATAGGACGCGAGGACACTGAAGCTTTCTTT.

This clonotype has at least ten counts. The chain is built from TRBV27 and TRBJ2-1; no definite D call. The germline CDR1 and CDR2 sequences are MNHEY and SMNVEV (reference sequence). The CDR3 loop spans 13 amino acids. The V end lost 6 bases, the J end lost 7 bases, and 13 bases lay between the germline ends. The CDR3 DNA follows: TGTGCCAGCAGCTTTGGGGTGGGGAATGAGCAGTTCTTC. Translating it yields CASSFGVGNEQFF.

A remark on this clonotype: A much larger clonotype is one base distant, so this may be a read error. The chain recombines TRBV7-4 with TRBJ2-5, with a possible D match to TRBD1 (7 bases). The germline V gene has CDR1 SGHVT and CDR2 SQSDAQ. The length of the CDR3 is 14 residues. The DNA of the CDR3 is TGTGCCAACAGCTTAGGCCAGGGGGGAGAGACCCAGTACTTC. This encodes CANSLGQGGETQYF.

The chain couples TRBV12-5 to TRBJ1-1, with D uncertain. Trimming removed 5 bases at V and 3 bases at J, with 22 bases between. The CDR3 is 17 amino acids. Germline V CDR1 and CDR2: LGHNT, FRNRAP. This CDR3 reads CASGPSERSRIDTEAFF. The DNA for the CDR3 is TGTGCTAGTGGTCCCTCCGAGAGGTCACGGATAGACACTGAAGCTTTCTTT. Full variable domain (outside the CDR3, taken from reference TRBV12-5 and TRBJ1-1): DARVTQTPRHKVTEMGQEVTMRCQPILGHNTVFWYRQTMMQGLELLAYFRNRAPLDDSGMPKDRFSAEMPDATLATLKIQPSEPRDSAVYFCASGPSERSRIDTEAFFGQGTRLTVV.

This clonotype showed up many times. V usage is TRBV12-3 or TRBV12-4 and J usage is TRBJ1-1, with D tentatively TRBD1 (6 bases). CDR3 length: 17 residues. V dropped 6 bases and J dropped 0 bases, with 20 bases sitting between them. The CDR3 DNA is TGTGCCAGCAGGTTCGAAGGTGGACAGAGAGTGAACACTGAAGCTTTCTTT. This gives the protein CASRFEGGQRVNTEAFF.

This clonotype was seen more than once but under ten times. V and J are TRBV27 and TRBJ1-6; 8 nucleotides align to TRBD1. Germline loops: CDR1 MNHEY, CDR2 SMNVEV (reference sequence). V shed 5 bases, J shed 6 bases, and the junction held 9 bases outside the gene matches. This CDR3 is 16 amino acids long. The CDR3 sequence is CASSATAGGSNSPLHF. CDR3 in DNA: TGTGCCAGCAGTGCAACTGCAGGGGGCAGTAATTCACCCCTCCACTTT.

The V call is TRBV6-2 or TRBV6-3, the J call TRBJ2-1; unclear D gene. Trimming removed 0 bases at V and 2 bases at J, with 14 bases between. Per germline, CDR1 MNHEY and CDR2 SVGEGT. This CDR3 comprises 17 residues. The CDR3 region has the DNA TGTGCCAGCAGTTACTCGACGGCTAGAACACCCTACAATGAGCAGTTCTTC. Its translation is CASSYSTARTPYNEQFF.

J is TRBJ1-2 and V is TRBV19; no firm D call. Germline-derived CDR1 and CDR2 are LNHDA and SQIVND (reference sequence). V shed 1 base and J shed 4 bases, with 10 bases lying between them. The CDR3 totals 14 residues. The DNA of the CDR3 is TGTGCCAGTAGTATAGCCGGACCGCCCTATGGCTACACCTTC. It is translated as CASSIAGPPYGYTF.

This clonotype was counted at least ten times. This sequence joins TRBV7-2 and TRBJ2-1; the D is unclear. Per the germline V gene, CDR1 is SGHTA and CDR2 is FQGNSA. V gave up 4 bases and J gave up 0 bases, with 10 bases separating them. CDR3 size: 15 residues. CDR3 DNA: TGTGCCAGCAGCTCGAGACGGTTCTCCTACAATGAGCAGTTCTTC. Encoded protein: CASSSRRFSYNEQFF.

This clonotype was seen a handful of times. The genes are TRBV7-9 and TRBJ2-7, with D unclear. V shed 3 bases and J shed 2 bases, with 5 bases lying between them. The CDR3 loop spans 12 amino acids. Germline V lookup: CDR1 SEHNR, CDR2 FQNEAQ (reference sequence). CDR3 amino acids: CASSLNTYEQYF. In DNA, the CDR3 is TGTGCCAGCAGCTTGAACACCTACGAGCAGTACTTC.

This clonotype appeared a few times. This rearrangement joins TRBV11-2 to TRBJ1-5, with D unclear. The CDR3 spans 15 residues. V shed 1 base and J shed 3 bases, with 10 bases lying between them. The germline gives CDR1 SGHAT, CDR2 FQNNGV. The CDR3 region is CASSLAPRTNQPQHF. CDR3 nucleotide sequence: TGTGCCAGCAGCTTAGCTCCCAGGACCAATCAGCCCCAGCATTTT.

V is TRBV27 and J is TRBJ2-7; D is undetermined. This CDR3 spans 12 amino acids. V gave up 6 bases and J gave up 4 bases, with 10 bases separating them. CDR1 and CDR2 from the germline V gene are MNHEY and SMNVEV (reference sequence). The DNA of the CDR3 is TGTGCCAGCAGGCCAGGTCCTTACGAGCAGTACTTC. Translating it yields CASRPGPYEQYF.

This clonotype turned up a few times. The V and J genes are TRBV9 and TRBJ2-1; perhaps TRBD1 as D (6 bases). CDR3 size: 14 residues. V lost 4 bases and J lost 9, with 17 bases in between. The V gene's germline CDR1 is SGDLS and CDR2 YYNGEE. Here the CDR3 DNA reads TGTGCCAGCAGCCAACGGGACGGCAGGGGTGAGCAGTTCTTC. Amino acid sequence: CASSQRDGRGEQFF.

This clonotype has ten or more counts. The chain carries TRBV7-8 and TRBJ2-7; D could derive from TRBD1 or TRBD2 (5 bases each). The CDR3 runs to 13 residues. V lost 6 bases, J lost 2 bases, and 11 bases lay in between. Germline V gene lookup returns CDR1 SGHVS and CDR2 FQNEAQ. CDR3 in amino acids: CASSFGGTYEQYV. The CDR3 DNA sequence: TGTGCCAGCAGTTTTGGGGGTACCTACGAGCAGTACGTC.